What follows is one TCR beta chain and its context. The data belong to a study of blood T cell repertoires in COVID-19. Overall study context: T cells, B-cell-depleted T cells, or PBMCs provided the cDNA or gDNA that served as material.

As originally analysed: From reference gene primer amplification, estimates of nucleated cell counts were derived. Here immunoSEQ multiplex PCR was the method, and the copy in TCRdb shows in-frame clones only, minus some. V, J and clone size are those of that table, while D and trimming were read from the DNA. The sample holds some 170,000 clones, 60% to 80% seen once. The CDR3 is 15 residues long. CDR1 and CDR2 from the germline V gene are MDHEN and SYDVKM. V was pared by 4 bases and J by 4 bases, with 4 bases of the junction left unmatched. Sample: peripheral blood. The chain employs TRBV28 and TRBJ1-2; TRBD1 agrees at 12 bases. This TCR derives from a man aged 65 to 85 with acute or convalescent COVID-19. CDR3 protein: CASSSGQGATYGYTF. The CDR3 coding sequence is TGTGCCAGCAGTTCGGGACAGGGGGCAACCTATGGCTACACCTTC.